This paragraph covers one TCR beta chain sequence. Its target is unknown. Each TCR beta cDNA library carried unique molecular identifiers. Each sample of roughly 0.95 to 10 million input T cells yielded 500,000 or so cDNA molecules, so each molecule approximated one T cell. TCRdb redid the calling of the PCR reads with MiXCR, one entry per CDR3 protein. The sample includes approximately 400,000 distinct CDR3 sequences, 30% to 45% of them seen just once. The data stem from a study of post-analysis software for immune sequencing data. As for the study in general: The patients showed relapsing-remitting, secondary progressive and progressive-relapsing multiple sclerosis courses. Overall study findings and caveats: F measure showed strong co-clustering of same-batch samples. The study found significantly lower normalized Chao1 diversity in multiple sclerosis patients than in controls.

This receptor was taken from a girl between 10 and 17 years old with multiple sclerosis. Sequencing used blood.

CDR3 sequence: CASSFGAGGPPGEQFF. The CDR3 DNA is TGCGCCAGCAGCTTTGGGGCGGGGGGGCCCCCGGGTGAGCAGTTCTTC. This chain joins TRBV5-1 and TRBJ2-1; 9 bases align to TRBD2. V shed 2 bases, J shed 9 bases, and the junction held 12 bases outside the gene matches. The CDR3 has 16 amino acids. The germline V gene has CDR1 SGHRS and CDR2 YFSETQ.